These 22 T cell receptor beta chains were sequenced from one sample in a study of naive and memory T cell subsets. Treatment defined: skin biopsy from PPD injection site in Mantoux-positive individual. Unsorted total RNA, roughly 1 to 1000 ng, was DNase treated before reverse transcription. For blood and skin samples, reverse transcription used TCR alpha and beta constant primers. A single record per CDR3 protein comes from TCRdb applying MiXCR to the UMI-ligation and nested PCR reads. Altogether around 20,000 distinct CDR3 sequences are present, roughly 9% being singletons, with the ten largest covering 6.8%. Sequenced here: skin, sampled from a tuberculin skin test site. Every receptor here comes from an adult in good health.

This clonotype has only a few counts. The chain joins TRBV4-1 to TRBJ2-7, with a possible D match to TRBD2 (6 bases). V was cut by 4 bases and J by 5 bases, with 18 bases left in between. CDR1 MGHRA and CDR2 YSYEKL come from the germline V gene. The CDR3 is made up of 15 amino acids. DNA for the CDR3: TGCGCCAGCAGCCCCTCGACTAGTCGTCATGACGAGCAGTACTTC. The encoded protein is CASSPSTSRHDEQYF.

Within the sample, this clonotype is medium-sized. The chain links TRBV3-1 to TRBJ2-7; no clear D. This CDR3 region has 12 residues. The V gene lost 0 bases and the J gene lost 3 bases, with 3 bases spanning the gap. Looked up from germline, CDR1 is LGHDT and CDR2 is YNNKEL (reference sequence). The CDR3 DNA sequence: TGTGCCAGCAGCCAAGATTTCTACGAGCAGTACTTC. As protein: CASSQDFYEQYF.

This clonotype is categorized as medium-sized. This chain connects TRBV27 to TRBJ1-1; possibly TRBD1 for D (5 bases). Germline V CDR1 and CDR2: MNHEY, SMNVEV (reference sequence). The CDR3 consists of 11 residues. V shed 7 bases and J shed 6 bases, with 9 bases lying between them. The CDR3 DNA reads TGTGCCAGCAAATCAGGGCCTGAAGCTTTCTTT. Translation: CASKSGPEAFF.

This clonotype has ten or more counts. The rearrangement uses TRBV20-1 and TRBJ2-5; D is perhaps TRBD2 (7 bases). The germline V gene has CDR1 DFQATT and CDR2 SNEGSKA (reference sequence). CDR3 length: 15 residues. The V and J ends lost 2 bases and 5 bases respectively, with 18 bases between them. The CDR3 is CSARLLGGARETQYF. The CDR3 coding sequence is TGCAGTGCTAGACTTCTGGGGGGGGCCAGGGAGACCCAGTACTTC.

This clonotype is deemed medium-sized (0.01 to 0.1%). This chain joins TRBV27 and TRBJ2-7; 9 nucleotides line up with TRBD2. Germline trimming cut 4 bases from V and 4 bases from J; bases unmatched to any gene: 5. CDR1 and CDR2 (germline): MNHEY, SMNVEV (reference sequence). The CDR3 contains 14 residues. Here the CDR3 DNA reads TGTGCCAGCAGTTCTGGAGCGGGAGGTTACGAGCAGTACTTC. The encoded protein is CASSSGAGGYEQYF.

This clonotype is medium-sized. The chain links TRBV7-6 to TRBJ2-1, with TRBD2 matching 7 bases. This CDR3 spans 14 amino acids. Trimming removed 1 base from V and 7 bases from J; junction bases left unmatched: 4. Looked up from germline, CDR1 is SGHVS and CDR2 is FNYEAQ. CDR3 coding DNA: TGTGCCAGCAGCTTAGTTCTGGGGGGGAATGAGCAGTTCTTC. Translating it yields CASSLVLGGNEQFF. The complete variable domain, with remaining parts taken from reference TRBV7-6 and TRBJ2-1, reads GAGVSQSPRYKVTKRGQDVALRCDPISGHVSLYWYRQALGQGPEFLTYFNYEAQQDKSGLPNDRFSAERPEGSISTLTIQRTEQRDSAMYRCASSLVLGGNEQFFGPGTRLTVL.

This clonotype was counted many times. J is TRBJ1-2 and V is TRBV7-9; 12 nucleotides match TRBD1. V trimming: 0 bases; J trimming: 7 bases; junction bases outside the gene matches: 9. The length of the CDR3 is 17 residues. Per the germline V gene, CDR1 is SEHNR and CDR2 is FQNEAQ (reference sequence). The CDR3 sequence: CASSLAFRGTGGCGYTF. The DNA for the CDR3 is TGTGCCAGCAGCTTAGCCTTTCGCGGGACAGGGGGCTGTGGCTACACCTTC.

This clonotype has more than one count but fewer than ten. J is TRBJ2-3 and V is TRBV9, with 15 bases matching TRBD2. The CDR3 is 20 residues long. Trimming removed 0 bases from V and 3 bases from J; junction bases left unmatched: 11. The germline V gene has CDR1 SGDLS and CDR2 YYNGEE. CDR3 nucleotide sequence: TGTGCCAGCAGCGTAGGGGGACTAGCGGGGGGTGAAAGGTTGACAGATACGCAGTATTTT. This encodes CASSVGGLAGGERLTDTQYF. Full variable domain (outside the CDR3, taken from reference TRBV9 and TRBJ2-3): DSGVTQTPKHLITATGQRVTLRCSPRSGDLSVYWYQQSLDQGLQFLIQYYNGEERAKGNILERFSAQQFPDLHSELNLSSLELGDSALYFCASSVGGLAGGERLTDTQYFGPGTRLTVL.

This clonotype was picked up a small number of times. This sequence joins TRBV7-8 and TRBJ2-3, with D tentatively TRBD2 (5 bases). CDR1 is SGHVS, CDR2 FQNEAQ, per germline. Between the trimmed V and J ends, which lost 0 bases and 4 bases, there was a span of 11 bases. The CDR3 spans 15 residues. CDR3: CASSLAGVGADTQYF. CDR3 nucleotides: TGTGCCAGCAGCTTAGCGGGAGTCGGTGCAGATACGCAGTATTTT. The full variable domain, in which reference TRBV7-8 and TRBJ2-3 provide the parts outside the CDR3, is GAGVSQSPRYKVAKRGQDVALRCDPISGHVSLFWYQQALGQGPEFLTYFQNEAQLDKSGLPSDRFFAERPEGSVSTLKIQRTQQEDSAVYLCASSLAGVGADTQYFGPGTRLTVL.

By share, this clonotype ranks as medium-sized. The V gene is TRBV29-1, the J gene TRBJ2-3; a possible D gene is TRBD2 (6 bases). This CDR3 has 13 residues. V lost 3 bases to trimming and J lost 3 bases, with 10 bases between them. From germline, CDR1 is SQVTM and CDR2 ANQGSEA. The CDR3 nucleotides are TGCAGCGTTGATATGGGGGGAACAGATACGCAGTATTTT. Encoded protein: CSVDMGGTDTQYF.

The rearrangement uses TRBV28 and TRBJ2-3, with 7 bases that match TRBD2. The CDR3 sequence is 15 residues long. CDR1 MDHEN and CDR2 SYDVKM come from the germline V gene. V trimming: 7 bases; J trimming: 0 bases; junction bases outside the gene matches: 7. CDR3 sequence: CASTPTGGSTDTQYF. CDR3 nucleotide sequence: TGTGCCAGCACGCCAACGGGGGGTAGCACAGATACGCAGTATTTT.

This clonotype has just a few counts. V gene TRBV6-1 combines with J gene TRBJ1-6, with 7 nucleotides matching TRBD1. Germline CDR1 MNHNS, CDR2 SASEGT. The CDR3 extends over 18 amino acids. V gave up 2 bases and J gave up 6 bases; unmatched junction bases: 13. The CDR3 region is CASSEYPPRGYLNSPLHF. CDR3 DNA: TGTGCCAGCAGTGAATACCCACCCAGGGGGTATCTTAATTCACCCCTCCACTTT.

The chain has TRBV19 and TRBJ2-1, with a possible D match to TRBD2 (6 bases). The CDR3 loop spans 16 amino acids. The germline V gene has CDR1 LNHDA and CDR2 SQIVND (reference sequence). V shed 3 bases and J shed 2 bases, with 14 bases lying between them. Written as DNA, the CDR3 is TGTGCCAGTAGTATTAAAAGGGTAGCGGCCTACAATGAGCAGTTCTTC. This encodes CASSIKRVAAYNEQFF.

This clonotype was detected many times. The CDR3 DNA follows: TGTGCCACCAGCAGAGCCCTGGGTAGCGGGGGGCAAGAGACCCAGTACTTC. Translation gives CATSRALGSGGQETQYF. J is TRBJ2-5 and V is TRBV15, with TRBD2 matching 10 bases. Germline V lookup: CDR1 LNHNV, CDR2 YYDKDF (reference sequence). J lost 2 bases, V lost 1 base, and 7 bases had no gene match. This CDR3 is built from 17 residues.

This clonotype was observed at least ten times. The chain couples TRBV29-1 to TRBJ1-1; D remains unclear. CDR3 length equals 14 residues. Germline V gene lookup returns CDR1 SQVTM and CDR2 ANQGSEA. Trimming pared 5 bases from V and 2 bases from J, leaving 15 bases between. The CDR3 coding sequence is TGCAGCGTTAAGTCGGCAGCGACCAACACTGAAGCTTTCTTT. It is translated as CSVKSAATNTEAFF.

The rearrangement uses TRBV6-4 and TRBJ2-3, with 9 bases aligning to TRBD2. Germline trimming cut 5 bases from V and 4 bases from J; bases unmatched to any gene: 7. Germline V gene lookup returns CDR1 MRHNA and CDR2 SNTAGT. The length of the CDR3 is 15 residues. CDR3: CASSLAGASADTQYF. CDR3 bases: TGTGCCAGCAGTTTAGCGGGGGCGAGCGCAGATACGCAGTATTTT.

This clonotype was found a few times. A much larger clone is a single base away; this may be a read error. V gene TRBV2 combines with J gene TRBJ2-7; 11 positions agree with TRBD2. V was clipped by 6 bases and J by 6 bases; unmatched bases: 10. This CDR3 has 15 residues. The germline CDR1 and CDR2 sequences are SNHLY and FYNNEI. CDR3 sequence: CASRRLAGPLSEQYF. DNA of the CDR3: TGTGCCAGCAGAAGACTAGCGGGACCCCTCTCCGAGCAGTACTTC.

This clonotype is labeled medium-sized. The chain combines TRBV6-6 with TRBJ1-5; a weak D match, TRBD1 (5 bases). V was pared by 0 bases and J by 8 bases, with 8 bases between. CDR1 is MNHNY and CDR2 is SVGAGI in the germline V gene (reference sequence). The CDR3 totals 13 residues. The CDR3 spells CASSYSIGEPQHF. DNA of the CDR3: TGTGCCAGCAGTTACTCGATAGGGGAGCCCCAGCATTTT.

This clonotype was seen ten or more times. The chain recombines TRBV20-1 with TRBJ1-6, with 7 bases fitting TRBD1. The germline gives CDR1 DFQATT, CDR2 SNEGSKA (reference sequence). V dropped 6 bases and J dropped 7; count of bases not matched to a gene: 9. The CDR3 is made up of 14 amino acids. CDR3 bases: TGCAGTGCCTTGACAGGGTCGGGAAATTCACCCCTCCACTTT. Residues: CSALTGSGNSPLHF.

About this clonotype: A much more abundant neighbour one base away suggests this may be a read error. Written as DNA, the CDR3 is TGTGCCAGCAGTTTCAAAACAGGGGGCAGGGGGGCCAACGTCCTGACTTTC. This translates into CASSFKTGGRGANVLTF. The genes are TRBV12-3 or TRBV12-4 and TRBJ2-6; 9 bases line up with TRBD1. V lost 3 bases and J lost 4; bases outside the gene matches: 7. CDR3 length: 17 residues.

The chain is built from TRBV4-2 and TRBJ2-1; 11 bases line up with TRBD1. The CDR3 consists of 17 residues. Germline V gene sequence: CDR1 LGHNA, CDR2 YNFKEQ. Germline trimming cut 5 bases from V and 8 bases from J; bases unmatched to any gene: 14. The CDR3 coding sequence is TGTGCCAGCAGCTTACTATCCGACGGGACAGGGGGTTATGAGCAGTTCTTC. It specifies CASSLLSDGTGGYEQFF.

The gene calls are TRBV28 and TRBJ2-5, with a possible D match to TRBD2 (5 bases). Trimming cost V 4 bases and J 5 bases, with 20 bases left between them. This CDR3 has 16 amino acids. CDR1 is MDHEN, CDR2 SYDVKM, per germline. The CDR3 nucleotides are TGTGCCAGCAGTTCTGTGGGAGAATCGTCACAGGAGACCCAGTACTTC. This sequence encodes CASSSVGESSQETQYF.